Each of the 32 T cell receptor beta chains below was sequenced from the same sample in a study of PD-L1 blockade in urothelial cancer (TCRdb year 2017). To prepare the library, the immunoSEQ multiplex PCR assay was applied. Sourced from immuneACCESS, this table was stored by TCRdb with only in-frame sequences that have V and J called. A share of the clones is absent; for the studies checked, an unresolved V gene accounts for under half, and the remainder has no known explanation. Across this sample there are tens of thousands of clones, with nearly 90% seen only once. The ten largest clones capture about 1.6% of the sample. Explained via the paper, the time point label denotes: pretreatment peripheral blood. Sequencing used PBMCs, obtained around atezolizumab (anti-PD-L1) treatment. The origin of the receptors is a man aged 60 to 75 with urothelial cancer.

This chain connects TRBV30 to TRBJ1-4, with D unclear. Trimming took 0 bases from V and 2 from J, leaving 10 bases between them. Germline CDR1 and CDR2: GTSNPN and SVGIG (reference sequence). This CDR3 region has 15 residues. The CDR3 coding sequence is TGTGCCTGGAGTGTATCAGGCGCCACTAATGAAAAACTGTTTTTT. As protein: CAWSVSGATNEKLFF.

The rearrangement joins TRBV19 to TRBJ2-2; 15 nucleotides agree with TRBD2. This CDR3 is 19 amino acids long. The V gene end was trimmed by 6 bases and the J gene end by 0 bases; junction bases not matched to a gene: 8. Germline CDR1 reads LNHDA; CDR2 reads SQIVND (reference sequence). DNA for the CDR3: TGTGCCAGTAGCCTCTCGGGACTAGCGGGAGGCGCGAACACCGGGGAGCTGTTTTTT. This encodes CASSLSGLAGGANTGELFF.

V and J are TRBV6-5 and TRBJ1-4, with 9 bases that match TRBD1. CDR1 and CDR2 from the germline V gene are MNHEY and SVGAGI. V was pared by 6 bases and J by 3 bases, with 2 bases of the junction left unmatched. The CDR3 spans 14 residues. The CDR3 protein is CASSGTGSNEKLFF. The CDR3 nucleotides read TGTGCCAGCAGCGGGACAGGGTCTAATGAAAAACTGTTTTTT.

This chain uses TRBV4-3 with TRBJ1-2; a possible D gene is TRBD1 (5 bases). V dropped 0 bases and J dropped 4 bases, with 6 bases sitting between them. Germline lookup yields CDR1 LGHNA and CDR2 YSLEER. CDR3 length equals 13 residues. The DNA of the CDR3 is TGCGCCAGCAGCCAAGACGGGGGCTATGGCTACACCTTC. This encodes CASSQDGGYGYTF.

Comment on this clone: The same CDR3 arises from other DNA sequences in this sample as well. The chain joins TRBV29-1 to TRBJ1-5, with 10 bases identical to TRBD1. This CDR3 spans 15 amino acids. The V gene's germline CDR1 is SQVTM and CDR2 ANQGSEA. V was clipped by 6 bases and J by 2 bases; unmatched bases: 7. For the CDR3, the DNA is TGCAGCGTCGGGACAGGGGCGGGCGGCAATCAGCCCCAGCATTTT. It translates to CSVGTGAGGNQPQHF. The full variable domain, with the rest looked up from reference TRBV29-1 and TRBJ1-5, is SAVISQKPSRDICQRGTSLTIQCQVDSQVTMMFWYRQQPGQSLTLIATANQGSEATYESGFVIDKFPISRPNLTFSTLTVSNMSPEDSSIYLCSVGTGAGGNQPQHFGDGTRLSIL.

The chain uses TRBV6-1 and TRBJ1-4; D perhaps matches TRBD1 (6 bases). CDR3 length: 14 amino acids. Germline lookup yields CDR1 MNHNS and CDR2 SASEGT. V was trimmed by 5 bases and J by 7 bases, leaving 14 bases between them. The CDR3 loop reads CASSRDIISEKLFF. The CDR3 DNA reads as TGTGCCAGCAGTCGGGACATAATCTCTGAAAAACTGTTTTTT.

The chain employs TRBV7-2 and TRBJ2-1; TRBD1 matches 8 bases. Germline trimming cut 7 bases from V and 4 bases from J; bases unmatched to any gene: 3. Germline CDR1 SGHTA, CDR2 FQGNSA. The CDR3 covers 13 residues. CDR3 residues: CASTRTGYNEQFF. DNA for the CDR3: TGTGCCAGCACCAGGACAGGGTACAATGAGCAGTTCTTC.

The chain links TRBV27 to TRBJ1-1; D might be TRBD1 (5 bases). Germline V gene data show CDR1 as MNHEY and CDR2 as SMNVEV (reference sequence). The CDR3 has 12 amino acids. Trimming stripped 5 bases from V and 5 bases from J, with 9 bases between. The CDR3 sequence: CASSKTGTEAFF. For the CDR3, the DNA is TGTGCCAGCAGTAAAACAGGAACTGAAGCTTTCTTT.

This chain links TRBV4-1 with TRBJ1-6, with no clear D. The germline V and J ends were trimmed by 0 bases and 0 bases, with 15 bases remaining between them. Germline lookup yields CDR1 MGHRA and CDR2 YSYEKL. The CDR3 sequence is 19 residues long. The CDR3 coding sequence is TGCGCCAGCAGCCAAGAACCCCATATGGGGAGCTCCTATAATTCACCCCTCCACTTT. Its translation: CASSQEPHMGSSYNSPLHF.

The rearrangement links TRBV30 to TRBJ2-2; a weak D match, TRBD1 (6 bases). Germline V gene sequence: CDR1 GTSNPN, CDR2 SVGIG (reference sequence). This CDR3 spans 14 amino acids. The V and J ends lost 3 bases and 7 bases respectively, with 15 bases between them. CDR3 nucleotide sequence: TGTGCCTGGAGGGGAGTAGGGGGAATCGGGGAGCTGTTTTTT. As protein: CAWRGVGGIGELFF.

The chain employs TRBV6-1 and TRBJ2-5; the match to TRBD2 covers 12 bases. V was pared by 3 bases and J by 6 bases, with 5 bases of the junction left unmatched. The germline V gene encodes CDR1 MNHNS and CDR2 SASEGT. CDR3 length: 15 amino acids. The CDR3 DNA is TGTGCCAGCAGTGAGGCTAGCGGGGGGGCTCAGACCCAGTACTTC. Protein: CASSEASGGAQTQYF.

This clone was seen more than once but under ten times. The rearrangement joins TRBV11-2 to TRBJ2-7; TRBD2 is a possible D gene (6 bases). The CDR3 covers 14 residues. V lost 5 bases, J lost 3 bases, and 14 bases lay in between. Per germline, CDR1 SGHAT and CDR2 FQNNGV. The CDR3 DNA reads as TGTGCCAGCAGCCTGGACGGGGGAAGCTACGAGCAGTACTTC. As protein: CASSLDGGSYEQYF.

This chain links TRBV25-1 with TRBJ2-1, with D tentatively TRBD2 (6 bases). Trimming removed 5 bases at V and 9 bases at J, with 20 bases between. The germline gives CDR1 MGHDK, CDR2 SYGVNS. The CDR3 extends over 15 amino acids. The CDR3 region is CASSLPGTGVSEQFF. As DNA, the CDR3 is TGTGCCAGCAGTTTACCCGGGACGGGAGTAAGTGAGCAGTTCTTC.

The V and J genes are TRBV5-8 and TRBJ1-4; D ambiguous. The CDR3 runs to 11 residues. The germline gives CDR1 SGHTS, CDR2 YDEGEE. The CDR3 sequence: CGVRVVEKLFF. In DNA form, the CDR3 reads TGTGGCGTGCGGGTAGTTGAAAAACTGTTTTTT.

This rearrangement joins TRBV6-6 to TRBJ2-7; 7 bases are shared with TRBD1. This CDR3 spans 16 amino acids. V gave up 7 bases and J gave up 3 bases; unmatched junction bases: 15. Germline V gene data show CDR1 as MNHNY and CDR2 as SVGAGI (reference sequence). CDR3 sequence (DNA): TGTGCCAGCAAAGGATCTAGGGGGCCGTCGCACTACGAGCAGTACTTC. Amino acid sequence: CASKGSRGPSHYEQYF.

This clone was found a few times. The V call is TRBV19, the J call TRBJ2-7; a weak D match, TRBD2 (6 bases). CDR3 size: 12 residues. Per the germline V gene, CDR1 is LNHDA and CDR2 is SQIVND (reference sequence). Trimming left V 7 bases short and J 9 bases short, with 16 bases between. CDR3 DNA sequence: TGTGCCAGTACCCCCCGGCGGAGGGGGCAGTACTTC. Amino acids: CASTPRRRGQYF.

The chain couples TRBV19 to TRBJ2-2; 8 positions match TRBD1. V lost 7 bases, J lost 4 bases, and 5 bases stayed unmatched. Germline CDR1 is LNHDA and CDR2 is SQIVND (reference sequence). This CDR3 has 14 residues. CDR3 DNA sequence: TGTGCCAGTACCCGGACAGGGCCCACCGGGGAGCTGTTTTTT. Translated, it gives CASTRTGPTGELFF.

The chain links TRBV2 to TRBJ1-4; the D gene is possibly TRBD1 (5 bases). The V and J ends lost 9 bases and 8 bases respectively, with 16 bases between them. The CDR3 sequence is 13 residues long. CDR1 is SNHLY and CDR2 is FYNNEI in the germline V gene. This chain's CDR3 is CASTLRGREKLFF. CDR3 nucleotide sequence: TGTGCCAGTACACTTCGGGGGAGGGAAAAACTGTTTTTT.

The CDR3 region has the DNA TGCGCCAGCAGCTCTGGACTAGCGGGAAGTGAGCAGTTCTTC. This codes for CASSSGLAGSEQFF. This chain uses TRBV5-1 with TRBJ2-1; 12 positions agree with TRBD2. Trimming removed 3 bases from V and 9 bases from J; junction bases left unmatched: 4. This CDR3 contains 14 residues. Germline CDR1 reads SGHRS; CDR2 reads YFSETQ.

The chain uses TRBV5-1 and TRBJ2-7; D remains ambiguous. CDR1 is SGHRS, CDR2 YFSETQ, per germline. The ends were cut back, 1 base at V and 3 bases at J, with 8 bases in the middle. The CDR3 has 13 amino acids. The DNA for the CDR3 is TGCGCCAGCAGCTTGTTAAACGGCTACGAGCAGTACTTC. This sequence encodes CASSLLNGYEQYF. The full variable domain, its missing parts supplied by reference TRBV5-1 and TRBJ2-7, is KAGVTQTPRYLIKTRGQQVTLSCSPISGHRSVSWYQQTPGQGLQFLFEYFSETQRNKGNFPGRFSGRQFSNSRSEMNVSTLELGDSALYLCASSLLNGYEQYFGPGTRLTVT.

This clone was found a few times. This rearrangement joins TRBV5-5 to TRBJ1-1; D possibly corresponds to TRBD1 (5 bases). V shed 0 bases and J shed 7 bases, with 10 bases lying between them. Germline lookup yields CDR1 SGHKS and CDR2 YYEKEE (reference sequence). This CDR3 has 13 amino acids. The CDR3 region is CASSLGQGVEAFF. The CDR3 nucleotides are TGTGCCAGCAGCTTGGGGCAGGGCGTTGAAGCTTTCTTT.

CDR3 in DNA: TGTGCCAGCAGTTACAACAGGGGAGCGGCGCAGCCCCAGCATTTT. It yields the protein CASSYNRGAAQPQHF. The V and J genes are TRBV6-6 and TRBJ1-5; TRBD1 agrees at 7 bases. The V segment lost 2 bases and the J segment 7 bases; nucleotides outside the gene matches: 8. The germline V gene has CDR1 MNHNY and CDR2 SVGAGI (reference sequence). The CDR3 covers 15 residues.

For the CDR3, the DNA is TGCAGCGTTGAACTAACTAGACAAGAGACCCAGTACTTC. Translating it yields CSVELTRQETQYF. The genes are TRBV29-1 and TRBJ2-5, with TRBD2 as a possible D gene (5 bases). The CDR3 has 13 amino acids. Deletions cut 2 bases from V and 2 bases from J, with 9 bases between. CDR1 SQVTM and CDR2 ANQGSEA come from the germline V gene.

The chain carries TRBV4-3 and TRBJ2-3; 10 bases align to TRBD2. CDR3 length: 18 amino acids. V shed 2 bases, J shed 0 bases, and the junction held 8 bases outside the gene matches. Germline values: CDR1 LGHNA, CDR2 YSLEER. This chain's CDR3 is CASSQSGPTSGSTDTQYF. In nucleotides, the CDR3 is TGCGCCAGCAGCCAAAGCGGTCCGACTAGCGGGAGCACAGATACGCAGTATTTT.

This sequence joins TRBV28 and TRBJ2-7; D gene ambiguous. The ends were cut back, 3 bases at V and 0 bases at J, with 15 bases in the middle. CDR3 length: 16 residues. The V gene's germline CDR1 is MDHEN and CDR2 SYDVKM. This CDR3 reads CASSFQFTNPSYEQYF. In DNA form, the CDR3 reads TGTGCCAGCAGTTTTCAGTTCACAAACCCCTCCTACGAGCAGTACTTC.

This chain connects TRBV6-5 to TRBJ1-2; TRBD1 agrees at 12 bases. Germline CDR1 is MNHEY and CDR2 is SVGAGI. The CDR3 is made up of 14 amino acids. The junction had 5 bases not matched to a gene; V was cut back by 5 bases and J by 7 bases. CDR3 bases: TGTGCCAGCAGTCACCGGGACAGGGGGCCTGGCTACACCTTC. It translates to CASSHRDRGPGYTF.

The CDR3: CASSDPGGGKYEQYF. The DNA of the CDR3 is TGTGCCAGCAGCGACCCGGGGGGCGGGAAATACGAGCAGTACTTC. The rearrangement links TRBV7-3 to TRBJ2-7, with a weak D call TRBD2 (7 bases). The ends were cut back, 5 bases at V and 4 bases at J, with 18 bases in the middle. The CDR3 has 15 amino acids. Germline-derived CDR1 and CDR2 are SGHTA and FQGTGA.

The chain couples TRBV4-2 to TRBJ2-2; perhaps TRBD2 as D (5 bases). The length of the CDR3 is 18 residues. Trimming left V 4 bases short and J 0 bases short, with 18 bases between. Germline V gene lookup returns CDR1 LGHNA and CDR2 YNFKEQ. The CDR3 protein is CASSPAPTRETNTGELFF. The CDR3, as DNA: TGTGCCAGCAGCCCTGCCCCTACGAGGGAAACGAACACCGGGGAGCTGTTTTTT.

This clone was recorded a few times. The rearrangement joins TRBV5-6 to TRBJ2-7, with 7 bases lining up with TRBD1. The CDR3 runs 13 residues. V dropped 3 bases and J dropped 5; count of bases not matched to a gene: 5. In germline, CDR1 is SGHDT, CDR2 YYEEEE. CDR3 DNA: TGTGCCAGCAGCTCGGGACAGTCGGACGAGCAGTACTTC. The encoded protein is CASSSGQSDEQYF. Combining the CDR3 with reference TRBV5-6 and TRBJ2-7 gives the whole variable domain DAGVTQSPTHLIKTRGQQVTLRCSPKSGHDTVSWYQQALGQGPQFIFQYYEEEERQRGNFPDRFSGHQFPNYSSELNVNALLLGDSALYLCASSSGQSDEQYFGPGTRLTVT.

V is TRBV7-8 and J is TRBJ2-7, with 9 bases aligning to TRBD1. The V and J ends lost 5 bases and 2 bases, in that order; junction bases with no gene match: 7. CDR3 length: 15 residues. CDR1 and CDR2 from the germline V gene are SGHVS and FQNEAQ. CDR3 sequence reads: CASSTDRGAPYEQYF. Here the CDR3 DNA reads TGTGCCAGCAGCACAGACAGGGGGGCCCCCTACGAGCAGTACTTC.

V gene TRBV6-5 combines with J gene TRBJ2-7; D is unclear. Trimming took off 6 bases at V and 0 bases at J, with 12 bases between the two ends. The CDR3 is 14 residues long. CDR1 MNHEY and CDR2 SVGAGI come from the germline V gene. The CDR3 region is CASRLLFSSYEQYF. As DNA, the CDR3 is TGTGCCAGCAGATTACTCTTCTCCTCCTACGAGCAGTACTTC.

The V gene is TRBV5-4, the J gene TRBJ1-5; 10 positions match TRBD1. CDR1 is SGHNT, CDR2 YYREEE, per germline (reference sequence). V was clipped by 6 bases and J by 2 bases; unmatched bases: 14. The CDR3 is made up of 18 amino acids. CDR3 nucleotide sequence: TGTGCCAGCACCCATCGGGACAGGGGTACCCCAGGCAATCAGCCCCAGCATTTT. As protein: CASTHRDRGTPGNQPQHF.